The clone carrying this T cell receptor beta chain was seen more than once but under ten times. The data derive from a study of blood T cell repertoires in COVID-19. Across the whole study: Samples of COVID-19 (acute and convalescent) were obtained from the United States, Italy and Spain.

Per the study methods: It was from reference gene primer amplification that nucleated cell counts were estimated. Sequencing was performed with immunoSEQ multiplex PCR; in TCRdb, only in-frame clones are kept and a portion is missing. That table supplies the V and J calls and clone size; D and trimming were determined from the DNA. The table shows 250,000 to 300,000 clones, with around 83% occurring only once. The TCR sequence derives from a man between 18 and 35 years old with active or convalescent COVID-19. Sequenced sample: peripheral blood.

In DNA form, the CDR3 reads TGTGCCAGCTCACCACCGTCGAGGGATGGGAACACTGAAGCTTTCTTT. This codes for CASSPPSRDGNTEAFF. V and J are TRBV18 and TRBJ1-1, with D unclear. The germline gives CDR1 KGHSH, CDR2 LQKENI. CDR3 size: 16 residues. V dropped 0 bases and J dropped 1 base, with 12 bases sitting between them.